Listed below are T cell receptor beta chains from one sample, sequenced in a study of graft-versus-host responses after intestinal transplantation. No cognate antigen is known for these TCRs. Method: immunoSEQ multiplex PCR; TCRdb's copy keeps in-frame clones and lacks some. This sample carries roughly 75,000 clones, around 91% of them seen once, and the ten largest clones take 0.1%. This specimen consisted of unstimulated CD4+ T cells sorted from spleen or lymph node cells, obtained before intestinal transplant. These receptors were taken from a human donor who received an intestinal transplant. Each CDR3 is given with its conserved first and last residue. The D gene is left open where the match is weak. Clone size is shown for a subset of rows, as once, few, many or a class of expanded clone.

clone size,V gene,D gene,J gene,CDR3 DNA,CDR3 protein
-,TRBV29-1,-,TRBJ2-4,TGCAGCGTTGAGAGGGGGTACAACATTCAGTACTTC,CSVERGYNIQYF
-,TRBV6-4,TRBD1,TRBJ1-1,TGTGCCAGCAGTGTACAGACAGGGGCTGAAGCTTTCTTT,CASSVQTGAEAFF
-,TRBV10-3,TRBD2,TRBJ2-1,TGTGCCATCAGTGAGTCGAGCGGGGCTGGCCAACTCTACAATGAGCAGTTCTTC,CAISESSGAGQLYNEQFF
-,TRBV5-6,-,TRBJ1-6,TGTGCCAGCAGCTCGGGAGCATATCGAGGACCCCTCCACTTT,CASSSGAYRGPLHF
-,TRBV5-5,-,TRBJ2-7,TGTGCCAGCAGCCCTCTGGCGCTAGCGTTGGGCGAGCAGTACTTC,CASSPLALALGEQYF
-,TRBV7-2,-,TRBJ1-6,TGTGCCAGCAGCTTGGAGGTGGGGTGGAATTCACCCCTCCACTTT,CASSLEVGWNSPLHF
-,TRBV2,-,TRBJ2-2,TGTGCCAGCAGTGAGGTGGGCTCCGGGGAGCTGTTTTTT,CASSEVGSGELFF
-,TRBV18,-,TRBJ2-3,TGTGCCAGCTCACCGAGGGAAACTAGCACAGATACGCAGTATTTT,CASSPRETSTDTQYF
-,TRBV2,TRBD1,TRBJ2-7,TGTGCCAGCAGTGAACAGGGGACAGGGAGGAACGAGCAGTACTTC,CASSEQGTGRNEQYF
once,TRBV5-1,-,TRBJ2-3,TGCGCCAGCTTTGTAGCGGGCACAGATACGCAGTATTTT,CASFVAGTDTQYF
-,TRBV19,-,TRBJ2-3,TGTGCCAGTAGGCTCAGGGGCGGCACAGATACGCAGTATTTT,CASRLRGGTDTQYF
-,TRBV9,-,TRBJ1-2,TGTGCCAGCAGCGGTGGGAGGGAGTTCTATGGCTACACCTTC,CASSGGREFYGYTF
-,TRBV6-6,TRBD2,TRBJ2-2,TGTGCCAGCAGACCCAGCGGGGGTGGGACCGGGGAGCTGTTTTTT,CASRPSGGGTGELFF
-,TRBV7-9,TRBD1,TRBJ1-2,TGTGCCAGCAGCTTAGCGGGACAGGGTAAAGGTGGCTACACCTTC,CASSLAGQGKGGYTF
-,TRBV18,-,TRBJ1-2,TGTGCCAGCTCACCACAGGGGTCTAACTATGGCTACACCTTC,CASSPQGSNYGYTF
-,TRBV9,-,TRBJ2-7,TGTGCCAGCAGCGTAGACCTTGAGAGTAAGCGGTACTTC,CASSVDLESKRYF
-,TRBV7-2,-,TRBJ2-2,TGTGCCAGCAGCTTAAGGCTCCGCGGGGGGGAGCTGTTTTTT,CASSLRLRGGELFF
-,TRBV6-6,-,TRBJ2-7,TGTGCCAGCAGTTACCTAGAGTCCTACGAGCAGTACTTC,CASSYLESYEQYF
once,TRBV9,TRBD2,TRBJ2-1,TGTGCCAGCAGCGTAGCGGGGGGCAATGAGCAGTTCTTC,CASSVAGGNEQFF
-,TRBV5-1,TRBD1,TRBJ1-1,TGCGCCAGCAGCTCAGGACAGGGGGACACTGAAGCTTTCTTT,CASSSGQGDTEAFF
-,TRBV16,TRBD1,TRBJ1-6,TGTGCCAGCAGCCCTCGGACAGGGAAAGGGAATTCACCCCTCCACTTT,CASSPRTGKGNSPLHF
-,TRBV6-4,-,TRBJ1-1,TGTGCCAGCAGTGAATCGGTTGGTACCAAAGCTTTCTTT,CASSESVGTKAFF
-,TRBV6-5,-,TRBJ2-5,TGTGCCAGCGGAATGCGAGGTCAAGAGACCCAGTACTTC,CASGMRGQETQYF
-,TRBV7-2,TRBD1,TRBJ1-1,TGTGCCAGCAGCTTACGTGGACAGGGGCCTGACACTGAAGCTTTCTTT,CASSLRGQGPDTEAFF
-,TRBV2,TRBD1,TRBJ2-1,TGTGCCAGCAGGGGACAGGAACCTCTTAGAAGTGAGCAGTTCTTC,CASRGQEPLRSEQFF
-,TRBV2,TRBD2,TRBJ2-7,TGTGCCAGCAGGCCTAGCGGGGACGACGAGCAGTACTTC,CASRPSGDDEQYF
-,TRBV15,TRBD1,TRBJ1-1,TGTGCCACCAGCGGCGGACAGGGGATGAACACTGAAGCTTTCTTT,CATSGGQGMNTEAFF
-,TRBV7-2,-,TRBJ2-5,TGTGCCAGCAGCTCATCGGGAAACACCGGAGAGACCCAGTACTTC,CASSSSGNTGETQYF
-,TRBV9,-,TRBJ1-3,TGTGCCAGCAGCGTAATGAGAGACTCTGGAAACACCATATATTTT,CASSVMRDSGNTIYF
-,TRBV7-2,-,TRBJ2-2,TGTGCCAGCAGCGGAGGCAGGGGCTCAACGAACACCGGGGAGCTGTTTTTT,CASSGGRGSTNTGELFF
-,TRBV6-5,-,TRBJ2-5,TGTGCCAGCAGTTACACAGGGATGAGGGAGACCCAGTACTTC,CASSYTGMRETQYF